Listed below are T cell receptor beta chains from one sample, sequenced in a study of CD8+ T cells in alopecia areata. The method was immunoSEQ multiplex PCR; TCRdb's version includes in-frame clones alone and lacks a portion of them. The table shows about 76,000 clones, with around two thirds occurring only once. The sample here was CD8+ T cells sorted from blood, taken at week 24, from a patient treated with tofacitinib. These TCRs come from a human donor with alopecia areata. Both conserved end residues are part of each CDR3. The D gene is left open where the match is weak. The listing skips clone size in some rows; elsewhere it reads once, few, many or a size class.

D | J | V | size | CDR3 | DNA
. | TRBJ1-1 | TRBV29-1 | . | CSVGGFEAFF | TGCAGCGTTGGGGGGTTCGAAGCTTTCTTT
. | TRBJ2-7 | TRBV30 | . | CAWSVGGSGYEQYF | TGTGCCTGGAGTGTGGGTGGTTCCGGATACGAGCAGTACTTC
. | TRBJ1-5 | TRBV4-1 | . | CASSQERVGGNQPQHF | TGCGCCAGCAGCCAAGAAAGGGTGGGTGGCAATCAGCCCCAGCATTTT
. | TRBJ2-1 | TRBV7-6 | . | CASSLLINPGYSYNEQFF | TGTGCCAGCAGCTTACTGATTAATCCGGGTTACTCCTACAATGAGCAGTTCTTC
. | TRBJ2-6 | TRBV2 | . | CASSEALETTSGANVLTF | TGTGCCAGCAGTGAAGCGTTGGAGACAACCTCTGGGGCCAACGTCCTGACTTTC
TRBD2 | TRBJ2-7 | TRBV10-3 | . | CAIRPSGETYEQYF | TGTGCCATCAGGCCTAGCGGGGAGACCTACGAGCAGTACTTC
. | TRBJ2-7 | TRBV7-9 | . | CASSSPIAPYEQYF | TGTGCCAGCAGCTCCCCTATAGCCCCCTACGAGCAGTACTTC
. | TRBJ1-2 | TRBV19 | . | CASTPSLGGYTF | TGTGCCAGTACCCCCTCTTTAGGGGGCTACACCTTC
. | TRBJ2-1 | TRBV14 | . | CASSRQTQGLYYNEQFF | TGTGCCAGCAGCCGGCAGACCCAGGGGCTATACTACAATGAGCAGTTCTTC
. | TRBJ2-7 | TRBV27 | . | CASSLPGNYEQYF | TGTGCCAGCAGTTTACCGGGGAACTACGAGCAGTACTTC
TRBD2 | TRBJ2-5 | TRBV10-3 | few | CAISDLSRRLAVWETQYF | TGTGCCATCAGTGACTTATCCCGCCGACTAGCGGTTTGGGAGACCCAGTACTTC
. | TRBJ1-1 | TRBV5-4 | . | CASSFSGTEAFF | TGTGCCAGCAGCTTCTCAGGCACTGAAGCTTTCTTT
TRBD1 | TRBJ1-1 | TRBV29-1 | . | CSARDRSYMNTEAFF | TGCAGCGCCCGGGACAGGAGCTATATGAACACTGAAGCTTTCTTT
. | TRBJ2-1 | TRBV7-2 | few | CASSYWGNNEQFF | TGTGCCAGCAGCTACTGGGGTAACAATGAGCAGTTCTTC
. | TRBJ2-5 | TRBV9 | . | CASSALLSGETQYF | TGTGCCAGCAGCGCCCTCCTCAGCGGAGAGACCCAGTACTTC
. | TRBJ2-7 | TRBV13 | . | CASSSATYEQYF | TGTGCCAGCAGCTCGGCAACCTACGAGCAGTACTTC
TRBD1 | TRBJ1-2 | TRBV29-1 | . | CSVEDTGAYGYTF | TGCAGCGTTGAAGACACAGGGGCCTATGGCTACACCTTC
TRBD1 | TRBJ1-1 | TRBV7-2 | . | CASSLGTGYTEAFF | TGTGCCAGCAGCTTAGGGACAGGGTACACTGAAGCTTTCTTT
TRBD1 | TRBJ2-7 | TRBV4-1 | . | CASSPDTTAGQGDYEQYF | TGCGCCAGCAGCCCCGATACCACCGCGGGACAGGGGGACTACGAGCAGTACTTC
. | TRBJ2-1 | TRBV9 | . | CASSPDYNEQFF | TGTGCCAGCAGCCCGGACTACAATGAGCAGTTCTTC
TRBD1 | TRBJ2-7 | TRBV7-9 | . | CASSVEDRAPYEQYF | TGTGCCAGCAGCGTCGAGGACAGGGCCCCCTACGAGCAGTACTTC
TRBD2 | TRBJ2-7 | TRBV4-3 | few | CASSQDSLAGGPAYEQYF | TGCGCCAGCAGCCAAGATTCACTAGCGGGAGGGCCGGCGTACGAGCAGTACTTC
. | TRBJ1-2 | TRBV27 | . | CASSLSRFYGYTF | TGTGCCAGCAGTTTATCTAGATTCTATGGCTACACCTTC
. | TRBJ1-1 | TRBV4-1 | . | CASSQGNTEAFF | TGCGCCAGCAGCCAAGGGAACACTGAAGCTTTCTTT
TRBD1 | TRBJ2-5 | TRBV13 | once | CASSIDRGGGTQYF | TGTGCCAGCAGCATTGACAGGGGAGGAGGGACCCAGTACTTC
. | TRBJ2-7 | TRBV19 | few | CASTPTGTASYEQYF | TGTGCCAGTACCCCGACAGGGACTGCCTCCTACGAGCAGTACTTC
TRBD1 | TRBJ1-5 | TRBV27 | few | CASSPTQGMNQPQHF | TGTGCCAGCAGTCCAACACAGGGGATGAATCAGCCCCAGCATTTT
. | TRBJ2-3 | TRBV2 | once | CASSIPLGSAGTDTQYF | TGTGCCAGCAGCATCCCCTTGGGTAGCGCGGGCACAGATACGCAGTATTTT
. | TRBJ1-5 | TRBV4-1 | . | CASSQVLEYQPQHF | TGCGCCAGCAGCCAAGTCCTCGAGTATCAGCCCCAGCATTTT
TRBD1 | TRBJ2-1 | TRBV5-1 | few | CASSYRQGHNEQFF | TGCGCCAGCAGCTATCGACAGGGGCACAATGAGCAGTTCTTC
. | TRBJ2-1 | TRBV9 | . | CASSRGVLGVEQFF | TGTGCCAGCAGTCGTGGGGTTCTCGGGGTTGAGCAGTTCTTC
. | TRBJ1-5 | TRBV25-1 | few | CASSGAGFGNQPQHF | TGTGCCAGCAGTGGTGCAGGTTTTGGCAATCAGCCCCAGCATTTT
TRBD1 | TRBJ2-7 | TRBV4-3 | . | CASSQGGQGAYEQYF | TGCGCCAGCAGCCAAGGGGGACAGGGAGCTTACGAGCAGTACTTC
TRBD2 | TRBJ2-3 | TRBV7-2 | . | CASSLELAGETDTQYF | TGTGCCAGCAGCTTAGAACTAGCGGGAGAAACAGATACGCAGTATTTT
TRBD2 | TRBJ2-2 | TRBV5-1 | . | CASSLAGAGENTGELFF | TGCGCCAGCAGCTTGGCCGGAGCGGGAGAGAACACCGGGGAGCTGTTTTTT
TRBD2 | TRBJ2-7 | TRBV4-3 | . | CASSHSAGAREQYF | TGCGCCAGCAGCCATTCTGCGGGAGCCCGCGAGCAGTACTTC
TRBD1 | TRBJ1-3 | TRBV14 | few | CASSPTGFGNTIYF | TGTGCCAGCAGCCCGACAGGGTTTGGAAACACCATATATTTT
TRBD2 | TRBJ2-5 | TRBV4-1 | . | CASSQDLLAGGVETQYF | TGCGCCAGCAGCCAAGATCTACTAGCGGGGGGCGTAGAGACCCAGTACTTC
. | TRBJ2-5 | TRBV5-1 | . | CASSLVPDRETQYF | TGCGCCAGCAGCTTGGTACCAGATAGAGAGACCCAGTACTTC
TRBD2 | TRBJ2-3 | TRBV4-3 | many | CASSQDLAGGPDTQYF | TGCGCCAGCAGCCAAGATCTAGCGGGAGGGCCAGATACGCAGTATTTT
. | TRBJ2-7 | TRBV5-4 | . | CASSLSSEQYF | TGTGCCAGCAGCTTAAGCAGCGAGCAGTACTTC
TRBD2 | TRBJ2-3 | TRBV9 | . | CASSVEDSGGRDTQYF | TGTGCCAGCAGCGTAGAGGATAGCGGGGGGCGGGATACGCAGTATTTT
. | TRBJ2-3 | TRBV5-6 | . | CASNLAPTDTQYF | TGTGCCAGCAATCTGGCCCCGACAGATACGCAGTATTTT
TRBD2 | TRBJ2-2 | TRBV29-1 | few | CSTRLAGEAGELFF | TGCAGCACGAGACTAGCGGGGGAGGCCGGGGAGCTGTTTTTT
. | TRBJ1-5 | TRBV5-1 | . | CASSLAQGQPQHF | TGCGCCAGCAGCTTGGCCCAGGGTCAGCCCCAGCATTTT
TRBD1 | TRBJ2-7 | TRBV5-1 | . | CASSLNRGMVEQYF | TGCGCCAGCAGCTTGAACAGGGGCATGGTTGAGCAGTACTTC
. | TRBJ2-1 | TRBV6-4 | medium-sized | CASSGGEYNEQFF | TGTGCCAGCAGTGGGGGGGAGTACAATGAGCAGTTCTTC
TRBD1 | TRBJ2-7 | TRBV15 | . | CATSRERTGSIEQYF | TGTGCCACCAGCAGAGAAAGGACAGGGTCTATCGAGCAGTACTTC
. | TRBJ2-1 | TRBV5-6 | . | CASSLAAGSSYNEQFF | TGTGCCAGCAGCTTGGCAGCAGGGAGCTCCTACAATGAGCAGTTCTTC